The sequence of this TCR beta chain was determined in a study of blood T cells in healthy people across ages. The authors ran a second PCR of roughly 6 to 12 cycles using a sample-barcoded 5' primer and a J-beta primer mix. In TCRdb, the 5' RACE reads were re-called with MiXCR into one record per CDR3 protein. This table holds about a million distinct CDR3 sequences, roughly 52% found once. Study outcomes and limitations: Naive and antigen-experienced cells could not be conclusively compared, given unsorted PBMCs. There was no known CMV status for donors, so expanded clonotype changes were possibly confounded.

Trimming pared 4 bases from V and 5 bases from J, leaving 10 bases between. The germline gives CDR1 SGHTA, CDR2 FQGTGA. The CDR3 covers 13 residues. A note on this clonotype: What it binds is not known.

This sequence joins TRBV7-3 and TRBJ2-3, with D unresolved. The specimen was blood. The origin of this receptor is a man aged 25 to 40 in good health. The CDR3 DNA is TGTGCCAGCAGCTCATCTAAGGGAGATACGCAGTATTTT. It is translated as CASSSSKGDTQYF.